The rows below give T cell receptor beta chains drawn from one sample of a study of cytomegalovirus exposure and HLA in healthy donors. Measured with immunoSEQ multiplex PCR; TCRdb has only the in-frame clones, and not every one. Of roughly 70,000 clones detected, around 70% appear once; the ten largest clones hold around 10%. The specimen sequenced was PBMCs. These receptors all stem from a human donor in good health. Each CDR3 is given with its conserved first and last residue. The D gene is left open where the match is weak. Expanded clones get a size class; other rows say once, few or many, or leave the size out.

CDR3nt,CDR3aa,j_gene,d_gene,abundance,v_gene
TGTGCCACCAGCAGAGAAGGGACAGGAGGTGAAAAACTGTTTTTT,CATSREGTGGEKLFF,TRBJ1-4,TRBD1,.,TRBV15
TGTGCCAGCAGCCCCGACAGGGATACTGAAGCTTTCTTT,CASSPDRDTEAFF,TRBJ1-1,TRBD1,.,TRBV7-2
TGTGCCACCAGCAGAGATGGGGCAGGGAACACCGGGGAGCTGTTTTTT,CATSRDGAGNTGELFF,TRBJ2-2,.,.,TRBV15
TGTGCCAGCAGTAGAGGGGGGGGTGAGCAGTTCTTC,CASSRGGGEQFF,TRBJ2-1,.,.,TRBV6-5
TGTGCCAGCAGTCTCCTTGGGACAGGGGTAACCGGGGAGCTGTTTTTT,CASSLLGTGVTGELFF,TRBJ2-2,TRBD1,few,TRBV28
TGCAGCGCCGTCGGGTTTCGGGAAGCTTTCTTT,CSAVGFREAFF,TRBJ1-1,.,few,TRBV29-1
TGCGCCAGCAGCCCTTTTGGTGACAGGGGGCCCTCTGGAAACACCATATATTTT,CASSPFGDRGPSGNTIYF,TRBJ1-3,TRBD1,.,TRBV5-1
TGTGCCAGCAGCGTAGGGATACAGAGCTATGGCTACACCTTC,CASSVGIQSYGYTF,TRBJ1-2,.,.,TRBV9
TGTGCCAGCAGCCCCGGAGTCCGTGCGGGAAAACAAGAGACCCAGTACTTC,CASSPGVRAGKQETQYF,TRBJ2-5,.,.,TRBV9
TGTGCCAGCAGCTTTAGACAGGACGTAACAACCGGGGAGCTGTTTTTT,CASSFRQDVTTGELFF,TRBJ2-2,.,.,TRBV5-6
TGTGCCAGCAGTGCCCATGAGGGCACTGAAGCTTTCTTT,CASSAHEGTEAFF,TRBJ1-1,.,.,TRBV6-1
TGTGCTAGCAGCCGAAGTCTTAGGGGGCGGGCGAACACCGGGGAGCTGTTTTTT,CASSRSLRGRANTGELFF,TRBJ2-2,TRBD1,few,TRBV7-7
TGTGCCAGCAGGTCTAGCGGGAGGGCCAGCGAGCAGTACTTC,CASRSSGRASEQYF,TRBJ2-7,TRBD2,.,TRBV28
TGTGCCTGGAGTGGGGGCCATACGCAGTATTTT,CAWSGGHTQYF,TRBJ2-3,.,.,TRBV30
TGTGCCAGCACCTTGTCCACAGGGGGAGCCAAAAACATTCAGTACTTC,CASTLSTGGAKNIQYF,TRBJ2-4,TRBD1,.,TRBV13
TGTGCCAGCAGCTTAGGAGGGAGCCAGACCCAGTACTTC,CASSLGGSQTQYF,TRBJ2-5,.,.,TRBV11-2
TGTGCCAGCAGCCAAGGGCAACATTCCTACGAGCAGTACTTC,CASSQGQHSYEQYF,TRBJ2-7,.,.,TRBV14
TGCAGCGTTGAAGGGACAGAGAGGGAAAAACTGTTTTTT,CSVEGTEREKLFF,TRBJ1-4,.,.,TRBV29-1
TGTGCCTGGAGTGTAACAGGCGCGGGGTATGGCTACACCTTC,CAWSVTGAGYGYTF,TRBJ1-2,.,.,TRBV30
TGCGCCAGCAGCTTGGATGGACTAGCCCTCGAGCAGTACTTC,CASSLDGLALEQYF,TRBJ2-7,TRBD2,.,TRBV5-1
TGTGCCAGCAGTGATGGCAGGGGGCGCATTCAGTACTTC,CASSDGRGRIQYF,TRBJ2-4,TRBD1,.,TRBV2
TGTGCCAGCAGCCCACTGGGCAATCAGCCCCAGCATTTT,CASSPLGNQPQHF,TRBJ1-5,.,.,TRBV6-5
TGTGCCAGCAGCTCCATCCCGGCACAGGGACACGAGCAGTACTTC,CASSSIPAQGHEQYF,TRBJ2-7,.,.,TRBV7-2
TGTGCCAGCAGCCGTTGGACTAGCGGGAGCTCAGATACGCAGTATTTT,CASSRWTSGSSDTQYF,TRBJ2-3,TRBD2,.,TRBV6-6
TGTGCCAGCAGTTTGCCAGGGGCGGCCTACAATGAGCAGTTCTTC,CASSLPGAAYNEQFF,TRBJ2-1,.,few,TRBV27
TGTGCCAGTAGTCAACAGGGCATAGCTTTCTTT,CASSQQGIAFF,TRBJ1-1,.,.,TRBV19
TGTGCCAGTAGTATAATAGCGGGAGGGCCTAATGAGCAGTTCTTC,CASSIIAGGPNEQFF,TRBJ2-1,TRBD2,few,TRBV19
TGTGCCATCAGTGAGTCGCTCGGGAGGGGCTACCAGCCCCAGCATTTT,CAISESLGRGYQPQHF,TRBJ1-5,.,.,TRBV10-3
TGTGCCAGCACCTTCCTAGGGGAGGGCCCGACCAACAATGAGCAGTTCTTC,CASTFLGEGPTNNEQFF,TRBJ2-1,TRBD2,.,TRBV27
TGCGCCAGCAGTGCAGGGATGGCCTACGAGCAGTACTTC,CASSAGMAYEQYF,TRBJ2-7,.,.,TRBV10-2
TGTGCCAGCAGCTTTAACGAGGACACTGAAGCTTTCTTT,CASSFNEDTEAFF,TRBJ1-1,.,few,TRBV11-1
TGTGCCAGCAGCCAAGATATACTGAGTAGCTCCTACGAGCAGTACTTC,CASSQDILSSSYEQYF,TRBJ2-7,.,.,TRBV14
TGCGCCAGCGCCTTGGGACAGGGGAATTCACCCCTCCACTTT,CASALGQGNSPLHF,TRBJ1-6,TRBD1,once,TRBV5-1
TGCGCCAGCAGCTTGGAGAGGGCTACAGATACGCAGTATTTT,CASSLERATDTQYF,TRBJ2-3,.,.,TRBV5-1
TGTGCCAGCAGCTTGTGGGGAGACACCATATATTTT,CASSLWGDTIYF,TRBJ1-3,.,.,TRBV7-6
TGCAGCGGGTCTGCGGGGCGCGGTACCGGGGAGCTGTTTTTT,CSGSAGRGTGELFF,TRBJ2-2,.,.,TRBV29-1
TGTGCCTCCCGGGACAGGGGAAACACTGAAGCTTTCTTT,CASRDRGNTEAFF,TRBJ1-1,TRBD1,.,TRBV10-3
TGTGCCAGCGGGGCAGGGGGCAATCAGCCCCAGCATTTT,CASGAGGNQPQHF,TRBJ1-5,.,once,TRBV27
TGTGCCAGCAGTTACTCGACTAGCGGGAGAGGGAATGAGCAGTTCTTC,CASSYSTSGRGNEQFF,TRBJ2-1,TRBD2,.,TRBV6-5
TGTGCCAGCACCGGGACAGGGAACACTGAAGCTTTCTTT,CASTGTGNTEAFF,TRBJ1-1,TRBD1,.,TRBV2
TGTGCCAGCAGTTACGGTCAGTCCACCTACGAGCAGTACTTC,CASSYGQSTYEQYF,TRBJ2-7,.,few,TRBV6-5
TGTGCCAGCAGCCCATTCGCCCAGACAGGAACAGAACTGTTTTTT,CASSPFAQTGTELFF,TRBJ1-4,.,.,TRBV5-6
TGCGCCAGCAGCCAAGGGGGGCTTCAGCCCCAGCATTTT,CASSQGGLQPQHF,TRBJ1-5,.,.,TRBV4-1
TGTGCCAGTAGTATTGGGACAGGTGGACAAATGGTCCTGACTTTC,CASSIGTGGQMVLTF,TRBJ2-6,TRBD1,.,TRBV19